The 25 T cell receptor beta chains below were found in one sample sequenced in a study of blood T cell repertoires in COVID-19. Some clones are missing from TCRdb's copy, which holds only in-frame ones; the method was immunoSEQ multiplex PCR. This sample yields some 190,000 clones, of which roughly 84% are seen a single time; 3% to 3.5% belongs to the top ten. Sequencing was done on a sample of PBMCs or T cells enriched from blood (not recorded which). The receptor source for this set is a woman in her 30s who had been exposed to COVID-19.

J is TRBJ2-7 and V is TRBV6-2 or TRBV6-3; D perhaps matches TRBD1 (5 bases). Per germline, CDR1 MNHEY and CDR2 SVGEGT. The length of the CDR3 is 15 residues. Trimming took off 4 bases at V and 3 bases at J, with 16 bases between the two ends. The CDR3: CASSLGADHDYEQYF. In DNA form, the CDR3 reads TGTGCCAGCAGTTTAGGGGCCGACCATGACTACGAGCAGTACTTC.

CDR3 DNA sequence: TGTGCCAGCAGTGATAGCGGGGGGAGCACCGGGGAGCTGTTTTTT. It is translated as CASSDSGGSTGELFF. The chain is built from TRBV6-4 and TRBJ2-2; 10 positions agree with TRBD2. Trimming took 3 bases from V and 4 from J; bases not matched to a gene: 2. The CDR3 is 15 residues long. The germline V gene has CDR1 MRHNA and CDR2 SNTAGT.

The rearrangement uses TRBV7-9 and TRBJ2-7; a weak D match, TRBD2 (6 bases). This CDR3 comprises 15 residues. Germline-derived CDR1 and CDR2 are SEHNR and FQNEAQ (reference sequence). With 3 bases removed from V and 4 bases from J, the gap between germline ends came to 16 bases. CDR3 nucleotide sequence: TGTGCCAGCAGCTTCACCGGGAGCCCTCTGTACGAGCAGTACTTC. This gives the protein CASSFTGSPLYEQYF.

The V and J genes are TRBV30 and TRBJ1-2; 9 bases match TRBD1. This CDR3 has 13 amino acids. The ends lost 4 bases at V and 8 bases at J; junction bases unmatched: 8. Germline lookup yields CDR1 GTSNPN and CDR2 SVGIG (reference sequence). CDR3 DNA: TGTGCCTGGAACCGGGACAGGGTGCAAGGCTACACCTTC. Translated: CAWNRDRVQGYTF.

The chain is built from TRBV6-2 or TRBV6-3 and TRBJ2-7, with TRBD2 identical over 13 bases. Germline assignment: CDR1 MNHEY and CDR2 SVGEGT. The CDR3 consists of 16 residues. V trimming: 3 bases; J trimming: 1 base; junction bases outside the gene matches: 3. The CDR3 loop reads CASSYPGLAGSYEQYF. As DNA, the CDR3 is TGTGCCAGCAGTTATCCGGGACTAGCGGGGTCCTACGAGCAGTACTTC.

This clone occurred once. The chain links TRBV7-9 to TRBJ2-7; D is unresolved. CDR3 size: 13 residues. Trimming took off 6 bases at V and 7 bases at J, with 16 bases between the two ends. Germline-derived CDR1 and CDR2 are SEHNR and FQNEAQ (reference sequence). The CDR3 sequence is CASRQTSLGEQYF. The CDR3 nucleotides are TGTGCCAGCAGGCAGACAAGTTTAGGTGAGCAGTACTTC.

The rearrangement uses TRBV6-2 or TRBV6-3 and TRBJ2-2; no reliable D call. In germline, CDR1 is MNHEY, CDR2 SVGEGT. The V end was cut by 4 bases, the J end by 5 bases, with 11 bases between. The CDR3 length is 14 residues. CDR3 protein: CASSWAVATGELFF. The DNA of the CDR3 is TGTGCCAGCAGTTGGGCAGTGGCAACCGGGGAGCTGTTTTTT.

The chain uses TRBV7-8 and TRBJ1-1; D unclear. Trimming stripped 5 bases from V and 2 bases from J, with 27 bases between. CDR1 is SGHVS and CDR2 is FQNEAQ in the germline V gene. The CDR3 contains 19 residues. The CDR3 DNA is TGTGCCAGCAGCCCCCATTCCGCGAGGACTCCGCTTACTAACACTGAAGCTTTCTTT. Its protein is CASSPHSARTPLTNTEAFF. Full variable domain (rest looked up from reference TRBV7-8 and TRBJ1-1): GAGVSQSPRYKVAKRGQDVALRCDPISGHVSLFWYQQALGQGPEFLTYFQNEAQLDKSGLPSDRFFAERPEGSVSTLKIQRTQQEDSAVYLCASSPHSARTPLTNTEAFFGQGTRLTVV.

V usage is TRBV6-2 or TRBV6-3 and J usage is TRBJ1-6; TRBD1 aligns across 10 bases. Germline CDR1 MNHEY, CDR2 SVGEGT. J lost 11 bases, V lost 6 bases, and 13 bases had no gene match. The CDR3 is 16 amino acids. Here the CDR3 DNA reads TGTGCCAGCAGCTCTCCCCGACAGGGGGCTCCAACACCCCTCCACTTT. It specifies CASSSPRQGAPTPLHF.

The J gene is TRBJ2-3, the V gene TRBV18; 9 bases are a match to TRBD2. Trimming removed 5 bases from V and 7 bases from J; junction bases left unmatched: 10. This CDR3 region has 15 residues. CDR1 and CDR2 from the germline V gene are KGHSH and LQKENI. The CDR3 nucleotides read TGTGCCAGCTCAACGGTTAGCGGGGGCCCGAATACGCAGTATTTT. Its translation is CASSTVSGGPNTQYF.

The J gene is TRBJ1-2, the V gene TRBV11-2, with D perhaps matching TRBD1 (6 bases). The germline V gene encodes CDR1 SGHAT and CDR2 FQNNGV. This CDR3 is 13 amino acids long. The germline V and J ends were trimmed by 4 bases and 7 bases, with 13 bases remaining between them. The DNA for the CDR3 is TGTGCCAGCAGCTGGGACACGAAGGGTGGCTACACCTTC. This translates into CASSWDTKGGYTF.

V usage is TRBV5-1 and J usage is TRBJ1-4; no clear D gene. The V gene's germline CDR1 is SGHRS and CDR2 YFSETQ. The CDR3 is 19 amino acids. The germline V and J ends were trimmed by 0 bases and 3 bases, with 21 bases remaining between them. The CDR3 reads CASSLAPRRWQKANEKLFF. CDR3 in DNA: TGCGCCAGCAGCTTGGCCCCCCGGAGGTGGCAAAAAGCTAATGAAAAACTGTTTTTT.

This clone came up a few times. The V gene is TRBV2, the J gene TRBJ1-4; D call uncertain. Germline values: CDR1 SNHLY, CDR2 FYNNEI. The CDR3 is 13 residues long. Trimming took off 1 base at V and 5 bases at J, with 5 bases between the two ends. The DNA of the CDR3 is TGTGCCAGCAGTGAAGGGCCCAATGAAAAACTGTTTTTT. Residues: CASSEGPNEKLFF. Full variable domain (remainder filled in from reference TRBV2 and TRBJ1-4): EPEVTQTPSHQVTQMGQEVILRCVPISNHLYFYWYRQILGQKVEFLVSFYNNEISEKSEIFDDQFSVERPDGSNFTLKIRSTKLEDSAMYFCASSEGPNEKLFFGSGTQLSVL.

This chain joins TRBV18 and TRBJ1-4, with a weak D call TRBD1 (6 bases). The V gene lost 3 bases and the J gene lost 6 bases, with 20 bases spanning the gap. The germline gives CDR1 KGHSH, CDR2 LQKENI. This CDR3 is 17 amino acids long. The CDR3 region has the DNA TGTGCCAGCTCACCTCTTTTGGGCAGGGGACGCGATGAAAAACTGTTTTTT. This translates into CASSPLLGRGRDEKLFF.

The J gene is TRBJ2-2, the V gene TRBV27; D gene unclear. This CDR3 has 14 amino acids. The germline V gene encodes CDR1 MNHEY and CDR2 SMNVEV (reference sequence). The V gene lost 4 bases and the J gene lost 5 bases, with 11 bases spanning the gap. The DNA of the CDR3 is TGTGCCAGCAGTTATTTGTCCCCTACCGGGGAGCTGTTTTTT. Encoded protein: CASSYLSPTGELFF.

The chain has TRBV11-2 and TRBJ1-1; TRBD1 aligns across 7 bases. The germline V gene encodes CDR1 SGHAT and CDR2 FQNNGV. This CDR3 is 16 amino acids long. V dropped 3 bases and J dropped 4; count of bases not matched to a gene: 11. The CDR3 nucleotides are TGTGCCAGCAGCTTCGCGTACACAGGGGTGGGCACTGAAGCTTTCTTT. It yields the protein CASSFAYTGVGTEAFF. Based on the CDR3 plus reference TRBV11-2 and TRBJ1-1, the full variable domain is EAGVAQSPRYKIIEKRQSVAFWCNPISGHATLYWYQQILGQGPKLLIQFQNNGVVDDSQLPKDRFSAERLKGVDSTLKIQPAKLEDSAVYLCASSFAYTGVGTEAFFGQGTRLTVV.

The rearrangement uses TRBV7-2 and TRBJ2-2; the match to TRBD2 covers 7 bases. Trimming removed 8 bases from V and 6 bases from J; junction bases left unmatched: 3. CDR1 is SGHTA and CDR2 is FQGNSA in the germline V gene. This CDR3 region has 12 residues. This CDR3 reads CASGGRAGELFF. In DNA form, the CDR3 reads TGTGCCAGCGGGGGGAGGGCCGGGGAGCTGTTTTTT.

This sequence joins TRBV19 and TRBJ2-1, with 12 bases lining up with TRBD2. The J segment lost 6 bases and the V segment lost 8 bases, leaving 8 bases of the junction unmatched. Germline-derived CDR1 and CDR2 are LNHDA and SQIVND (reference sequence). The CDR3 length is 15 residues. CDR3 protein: CASGRLAGAINEQFF. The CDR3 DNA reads TGTGCCAGTGGAAGACTAGCGGGGGCCATCAATGAGCAGTTCTTC.

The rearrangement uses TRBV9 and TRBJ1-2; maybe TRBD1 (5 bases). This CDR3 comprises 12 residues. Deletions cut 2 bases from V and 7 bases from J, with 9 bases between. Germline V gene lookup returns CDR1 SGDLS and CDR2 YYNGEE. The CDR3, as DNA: TGTGCCAGCAGCGTCGACAGAAGTGGCTACACCTTC. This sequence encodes CASSVDRSGYTF.

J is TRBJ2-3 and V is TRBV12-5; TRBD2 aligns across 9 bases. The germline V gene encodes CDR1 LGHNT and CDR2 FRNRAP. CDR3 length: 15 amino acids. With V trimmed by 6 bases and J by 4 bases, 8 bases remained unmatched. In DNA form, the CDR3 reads TGTGCTAGTGGCAGGCGGGGGGGCGAGGCAGATACGCAGTATTTT. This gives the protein CASGRRGGEADTQYF.

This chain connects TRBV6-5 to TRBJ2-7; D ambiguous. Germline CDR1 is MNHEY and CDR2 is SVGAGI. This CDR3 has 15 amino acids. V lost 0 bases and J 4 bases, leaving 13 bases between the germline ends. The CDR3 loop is CASSYSIGGPYEQYF. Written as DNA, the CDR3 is TGTGCCAGCAGTTACTCGATTGGTGGCCCTTACGAGCAGTACTTC.

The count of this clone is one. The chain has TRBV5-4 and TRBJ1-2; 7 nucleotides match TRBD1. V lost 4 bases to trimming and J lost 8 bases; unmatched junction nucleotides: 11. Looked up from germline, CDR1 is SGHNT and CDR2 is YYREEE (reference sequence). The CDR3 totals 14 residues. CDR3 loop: CASSTTDRAQGYTF. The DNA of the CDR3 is TGTGCCAGCAGCACGACCGACAGGGCTCAAGGCTACACCTTC.

The CDR3 sequence: CASSVAGQGGTEAFF. CDR3 nucleotide sequence: TGTGCCAGCAGCGTAGCGGGACAGGGGGGCACTGAAGCTTTCTTT. The genes are TRBV9 and TRBJ1-1; 11 nucleotides agree with TRBD1. The CDR3 covers 15 residues. Unmatched junction bases numbered 2, after V lost 0 bases and J lost 4 bases. Germline values: CDR1 SGDLS, CDR2 YYNGEE.

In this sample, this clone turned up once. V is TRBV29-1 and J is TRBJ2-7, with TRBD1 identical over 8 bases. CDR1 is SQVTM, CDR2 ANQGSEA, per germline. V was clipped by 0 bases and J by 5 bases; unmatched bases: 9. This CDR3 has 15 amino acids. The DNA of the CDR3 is TGCAGCGTTGAAGATCCAGGACAGGGTTCCCACGAGCAGTACTTC. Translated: CSVEDPGQGSHEQYF.

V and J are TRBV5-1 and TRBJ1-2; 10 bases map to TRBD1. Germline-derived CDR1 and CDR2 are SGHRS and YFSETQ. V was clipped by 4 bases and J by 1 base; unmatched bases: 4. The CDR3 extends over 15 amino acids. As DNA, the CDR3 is TGCGCCAGCAGCCTAGGGACAGGGGTTAACTATGGCTACACCTTC. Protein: CASSLGTGVNYGYTF.